Following are 9 T cell receptor beta chains from one sample sequenced in a study of vaccination effects on CD4 cells after COVID-19. For these TCRs, the target antigens are not known. Some clones are missing from TCRdb's copy, which holds only in-frame ones; the method was immunoSEQ multiplex PCR. The repertoire holds fewer than 10,000 clones, with roughly 80% as singletons. Having been cultured for ten to eleven days, the cells underwent CD4+ T cell isolation. Each participant was administered two doses of either the BNT162b2 or the mRNA-1273 vaccine. The sequences come from CD4+ T cells from PBMCs cultured without peptide, collected after COVID-19 vaccination. The receptors originated from a human donor who received a COVID-19 vaccine.

The chain carries TRBV5-1 and TRBJ1-2; perhaps TRBD1 as D (6 bases). Germline CDR1 is SGHRS and CDR2 is YFSETQ. This CDR3 is 15 amino acids long. Trimming removed 4 bases from V and 3 bases from J, with 16 bases in between. The CDR3 region has the DNA TGCGCCAGCAGCACGGGGGCTGGGGGCGACTATGGCTACACCTTC. It specifies CASSTGAGGDYGYTF.

The chain links TRBV7-9 to TRBJ1-5, with D tentatively TRBD1 (5 bases). The CDR3 sequence is 15 residues long. The germline gives CDR1 SEHNR, CDR2 FQNEAQ (reference sequence). With 1 base removed from V and 3 bases from J, the gap between germline ends came to 10 bases. The DNA of the CDR3 is TGTGCCAGCAGCTTAGGCGACAGTTTCAATCAGCCCCAGCATTTT. Protein product: CASSLGDSFNQPQHF.

The chain uses TRBV10-3 and TRBJ1-4; TRBD1 might be the D (5 bases). Trimming left V 4 bases short and J 7 bases short, with 10 bases between. Germline-derived CDR1 and CDR2 are ENHRY and SYGVKD. The CDR3 is 13 amino acids. The CDR3 DNA sequence: TGTGCCATCAGTGTAACAGGCGGTGAAAAACTGTTTTTT. This codes for CAISVTGGEKLFF.

V usage is TRBV18 and J usage is TRBJ2-1; D may correspond to TRBD1 or TRBD2 (6 bases each). Germline loops: CDR1 KGHSH, CDR2 LQKENI. The CDR3 consists of 15 residues. Trimming left V 0 bases short and J 6 bases short, with 12 bases between. The CDR3 loop reads CASSPPGGDTNEQFF. Written as DNA, the CDR3 is TGTGCCAGCTCACCACCCGGCGGGGACACCAATGAGCAGTTCTTC.

The V gene is TRBV6-5, the J gene TRBJ2-3; no clear D gene. The CDR3 extends over 13 amino acids. The germline V gene has CDR1 MNHEY and CDR2 SVGAGI. Trimming left V 5 bases short and J 2 bases short, with 8 bases between. The CDR3 DNA sequence: TGTGCCAGCAGTCCGCGACCCACAGATACGCAGTATTTT. This gives the protein CASSPRPTDTQYF.

This chain uses TRBV3-1 (or the pseudogene TRBV3-2) with TRBJ1-5; D ambiguous. Germline CDR1 and CDR2: LGHDT and YNNKEL (reference sequence). V was trimmed by 1 base and J by 3 bases, leaving 4 bases between them. The CDR3 consists of 13 residues. The CDR3 loop is CASSQATNQPQHF. CDR3 DNA: TGTGCCAGCAGCCAAGCCACCAATCAGCCCCAGCATTTT.

This rearrangement joins TRBV9 to TRBJ1-2, with D perhaps matching TRBD1 (6 bases). Germline values: CDR1 SGDLS, CDR2 YYNGEE. The V end was cut by 4 bases, the J end by 4 bases, with 14 bases between. The CDR3 is 14 residues long. The CDR3 coding sequence is TGTGCCAGCAGCTCCCAGGGGATTCTCTATGGCTACACCTTC. It yields the protein CASSSQGILYGYTF. The full variable domain, completed using reference TRBV9 and TRBJ1-2, is DSGVTQTPKHLITATGQRVTLRCSPRSGDLSVYWYQQSLDQGLQFLIQYYNGEERAKGNILERFSAQQFPDLHSELNLSSLELGDSALYFCASSSQGILYGYTFGSGTRLTVV.

The genes are TRBV18 and TRBJ1-6; 10 bases agree with TRBD1. Germline assignment: CDR1 KGHSH and CDR2 LQKENI. The CDR3 covers 16 residues. The junction had 7 bases not matched to a gene; V was cut back by 4 bases and J by 7 bases. This CDR3 is CASSRSGTGVNSPLHF. The CDR3 DNA sequence: TGTGCCAGCTCACGGTCCGGGACAGGGGTAAATTCACCCCTCCACTTT.

The chain uses TRBV5-1 and TRBJ1-6; 7 bases line up with TRBD1. Germline CDR1 SGHRS, CDR2 YFSETQ. The CDR3 covers 16 residues. V trimming: 4 bases; J trimming: 0 bases; junction bases outside the gene matches: 4. The CDR3 loop is CASSLTGSSYNSPLHF. Written as DNA, the CDR3 is TGCGCCAGCAGCCTGACAGGGAGCTCCTATAATTCACCCCTCCACTTT.